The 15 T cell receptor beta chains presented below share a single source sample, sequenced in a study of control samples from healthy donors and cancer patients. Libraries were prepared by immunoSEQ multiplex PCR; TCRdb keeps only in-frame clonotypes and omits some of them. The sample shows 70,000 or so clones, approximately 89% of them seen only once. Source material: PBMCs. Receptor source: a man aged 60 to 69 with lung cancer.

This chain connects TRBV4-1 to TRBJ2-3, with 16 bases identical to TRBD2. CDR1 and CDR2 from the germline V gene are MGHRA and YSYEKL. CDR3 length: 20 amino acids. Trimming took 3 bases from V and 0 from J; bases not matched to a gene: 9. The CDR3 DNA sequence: TGCGCCAGCAGCCAGGAGGGGACTAGCGGGGGGGCCTCTAGCACAGATACGCAGTATTTT. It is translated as CASSQEGTSGGASSTDTQYF.

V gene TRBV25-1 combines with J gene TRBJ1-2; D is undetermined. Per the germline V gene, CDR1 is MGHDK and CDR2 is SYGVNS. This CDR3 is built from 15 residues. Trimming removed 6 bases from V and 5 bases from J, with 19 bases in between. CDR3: CASSISGRMTYGYTF. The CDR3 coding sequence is TGTGCCAGCAGCATATCTGGACGGATGACTTATGGCTACACCTTC.

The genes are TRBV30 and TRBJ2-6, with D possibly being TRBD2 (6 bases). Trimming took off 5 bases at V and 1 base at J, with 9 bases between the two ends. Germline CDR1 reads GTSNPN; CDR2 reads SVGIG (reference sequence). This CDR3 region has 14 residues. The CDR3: CAWGRGSGANVLTF. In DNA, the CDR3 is TGTGCCTGGGGACGGGGGTCTGGGGCCAACGTCCTGACTTTC.

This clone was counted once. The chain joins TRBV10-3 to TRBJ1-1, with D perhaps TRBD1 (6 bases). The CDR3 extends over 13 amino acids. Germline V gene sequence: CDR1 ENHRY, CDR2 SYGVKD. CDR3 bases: TGTGCGATGGGGGGGCAGGCGACCACTGAAGCTTTCTTT. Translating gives CAMGGQATTEAFF.

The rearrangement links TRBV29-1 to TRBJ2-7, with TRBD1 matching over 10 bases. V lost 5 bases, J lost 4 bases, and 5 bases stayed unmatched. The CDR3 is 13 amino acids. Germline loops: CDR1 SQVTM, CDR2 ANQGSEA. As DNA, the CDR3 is TGCAGCGTTAGGACAGGGGGGGCTTACGAGCAGTACTTC. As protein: CSVRTGGAYEQYF.

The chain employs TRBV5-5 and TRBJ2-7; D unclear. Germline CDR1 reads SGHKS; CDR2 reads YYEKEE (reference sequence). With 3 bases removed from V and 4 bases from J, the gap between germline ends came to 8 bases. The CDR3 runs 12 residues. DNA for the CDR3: TGTGCCAGCAGCTATGGGGATTACGAGCAGTACGTC. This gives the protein CASSYGDYEQYV.

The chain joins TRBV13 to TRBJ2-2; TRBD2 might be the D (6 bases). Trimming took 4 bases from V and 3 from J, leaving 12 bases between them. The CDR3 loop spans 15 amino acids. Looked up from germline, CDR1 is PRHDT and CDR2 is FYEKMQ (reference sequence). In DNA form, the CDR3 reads TGTGCCAGCAGCTCTTGGCGGGGAGACACCGGGGAGCTGTTTTTT. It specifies CASSSWRGDTGELFF.

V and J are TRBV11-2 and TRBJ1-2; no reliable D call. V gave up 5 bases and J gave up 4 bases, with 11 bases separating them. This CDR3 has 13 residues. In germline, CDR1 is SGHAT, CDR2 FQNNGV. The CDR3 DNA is TGTGCCAGCAGCCCCCAGGACGGCTATGGCTACACCTTC. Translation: CASSPQDGYGYTF.

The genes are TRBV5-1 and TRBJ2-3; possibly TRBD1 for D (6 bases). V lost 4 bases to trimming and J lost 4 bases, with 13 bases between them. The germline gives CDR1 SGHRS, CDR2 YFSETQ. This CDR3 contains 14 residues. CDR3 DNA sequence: TGCGCCAGCAGCCTTAATACAGGGTCAGATACGCAGTATTTT. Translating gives CASSLNTGSDTQYF.

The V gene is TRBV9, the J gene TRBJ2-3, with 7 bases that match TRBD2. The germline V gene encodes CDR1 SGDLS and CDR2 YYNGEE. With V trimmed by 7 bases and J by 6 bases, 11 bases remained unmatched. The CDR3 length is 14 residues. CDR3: CASRKTSRLDTQYF. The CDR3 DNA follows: TGTGCCAGCCGAAAGACTAGCAGGTTGGATACGCAGTATTTT.

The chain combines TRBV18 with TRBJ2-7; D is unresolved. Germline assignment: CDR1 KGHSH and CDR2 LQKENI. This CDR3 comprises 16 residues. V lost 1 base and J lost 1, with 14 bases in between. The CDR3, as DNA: TGTGCCAGCTCACCACGATCAGGTCTCGAATCCTACGAGCAGTACTTC. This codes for CASSPRSGLESYEQYF.

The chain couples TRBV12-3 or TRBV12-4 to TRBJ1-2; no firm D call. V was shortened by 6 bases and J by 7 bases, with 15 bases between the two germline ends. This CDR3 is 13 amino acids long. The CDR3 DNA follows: TGTGCCAGCAGCACGACCCAAACGGGTGGCTACACCTTC. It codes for CASSTTQTGGYTF.

CDR3 nucleotide sequence: TGTGCCAGCAAACGGGCGGGGGCCTACTACGAGCAGTACGTC. It yields the protein CASKRAGAYYEQYV. This rearrangement joins TRBV5-6 to TRBJ2-7, with a tentative D call TRBD2 (7 bases). The length of the CDR3 is 14 residues. Deletions cut 6 bases from V and 3 bases from J, with 16 bases between. The germline gives CDR1 SGHDT, CDR2 YYEEEE.

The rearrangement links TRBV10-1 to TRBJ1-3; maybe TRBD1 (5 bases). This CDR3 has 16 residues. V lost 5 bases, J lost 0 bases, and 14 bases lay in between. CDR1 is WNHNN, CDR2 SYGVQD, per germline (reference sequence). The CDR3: CASSYGRGSSGNTIYF. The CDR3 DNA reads TGCGCCAGCAGTTACGGCCGGGGCAGCTCTGGAAACACCATATATTTT.

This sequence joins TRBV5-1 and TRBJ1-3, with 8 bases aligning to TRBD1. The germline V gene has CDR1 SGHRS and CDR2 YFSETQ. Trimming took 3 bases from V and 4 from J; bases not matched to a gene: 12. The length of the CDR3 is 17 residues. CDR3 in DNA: TGCGCCAGCAGCTCGGCACCCGGACAGGGAGGCGGAAACACCATATATTTT. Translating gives CASSSAPGQGGGNTIYF.